This T cell receptor beta chain was identified in a study of response to subunit inactivated influenza vaccine (dated by TCRdb to between 2018 and 2020). Turning to the overall study: To follow how T cells responded to a trivalent subunit inactivated influenza vaccine, the researchers relied on deep quantitative profiling of the T cell receptor repertoire. Overall study outcomes, separate from this receptor: The authors proposed that each seasonal influenza vaccination may bring in only a limited number of new T cells.

Library preparation employed RT-PCR. Sequencing used an Illumina HiSeq 2500. The public reads were reanalyzed by TCRdb: fastp trimming at Q25, MiXCR alignment, in-frame beta chains only. Rows are unified per CDR3 protein, each entry keeping the most common DNA and genes. The sample table shows 650,000 to 850,000 distinct CDR3 sequences, and roughly 14% are seen once. The top ten clones comprise 5.5% to 7% of the sample. The CDR3, from cysteine to phenylalanine, totals 14 residues. Of all the DNA, just the CDR3 is kept, 42 bases in frame from base 1. Via the germline V gene, CDR1 is KGHSH and CDR2 LQKENI. V is clipped by 6 bases and J by 4 bases, and the sequence between their germline boundaries is 13 bases long. Worth noting for this clonotype: What antigen it recognizes has not been identified. Base-call qualities are not available, and no considerably larger clone is one nucleotide away.

The receptor chain draws on TRBV18 and TRBJ1-5; matching of 5 bases hints at TRBD1 as the D gene. This clonotype originated in a man aged 45-65 years who received an inactivated influenza vaccine. Donor details come from another sample of the same person, matched by shared clones. The source was PBMCs from blood, collected around 14 days before vaccination. The CDR3 corresponds to CASSPGDGNQPQHF. Read as DNA, the sequence is TGTGCCAGCTCGCCGGGGGACGGGAATCAGCCCCAGCATTTT.